The 15 T cell receptor beta chains below all came from one sample that was sequenced in a study of CD8 T cells in ankylosing spondylitis. One entry per CDR3 protein, called by TCRdb with MiXCR from the 5' RACE reads. The data hold 200,000 to 300,000 distinct CDR3 sequences, with around 25% observed a single time. The sequenced sample was blood, either unsorted or a sorted T cell fraction (not recorded which). These TCRs come from a male donor with ankylosing spondylitis or in good health (not recorded which).

The V and J genes are TRBV6-6 and TRBJ2-3; D remains ambiguous. CDR3 size: 13 residues. V lost 2 bases to trimming and J lost 4 bases, with 7 bases between them. Germline CDR1 and CDR2: MNHNY and SVGAGI (reference sequence). The CDR3 protein is CASSYIAADTQYF. CDR3 in DNA: TGTGCCAGCAGTTACATTGCGGCAGATACGCAGTATTTT.

This clonotype was counted a few times. Compared with germline, one end of the junction differs, possibly owing to a read error. The V and J genes are TRBV4-1 and TRBJ1-5, with D perhaps TRBD1 (5 bases). CDR1 and CDR2 from the germline V gene are MGHRA and YSYEKL. The length of the CDR3 is 14 residues. CDR3 sequence: CASSQDRGEGFFTF. CDR3 sequence (DNA): TGCGCCAGCAGCCAAGACCGGGGGGAGGGCTTTTTCACGTTT.

This clonotype was picked up a small number of times. The rearrangement joins TRBV27 to TRBJ2-1; D is uncertain. Germline loops: CDR1 MNHEY, CDR2 SMNVEV (reference sequence). Trimming removed 8 bases from V and 6 bases from J, with 17 bases in between. This CDR3 contains 14 residues. The CDR3 bases are TGTGCCAGCCAACCCGGGTCCCCCCGCAATGAGCAGTTCTTC. It is translated as CASQPGSPRNEQFF.

This clonotype was seen more than once but under ten times. The rearrangement joins TRBV12-3 or TRBV12-4 to TRBJ1-2; possibly TRBD1 for D (6 bases). V was pared by 6 bases and J by 8 bases, with 16 bases between. The CDR3 extends over 13 amino acids. The CDR3 spells CASSPARGRGYTF. The CDR3 DNA sequence: TGTGCCAGCAGCCCAGCCCGGGGGCGCGGCTACACCTTC.

The table lists this clonotype with many counts. J is TRBJ2-3 and V is TRBV20-1; no definite D call. This CDR3 contains 15 residues. The germline V and J ends were trimmed by 0 bases and 2 bases, with 12 bases remaining between them. Per germline, CDR1 DFQATT and CDR2 SNEGSKA (reference sequence). In nucleotides, the CDR3 is TGCAGTGCTAGAGATCCAAGGGTACCCACAGATACGCAGTATTTT. This codes for CSARDPRVPTDTQYF.

This clonotype was observed many times. V and J are TRBV29-1 and TRBJ2-3, with D unresolved. The CDR3 length is 12 residues. Per germline, CDR1 SQVTM and CDR2 ANQGSEA. V was clipped by 6 bases and J by 6 bases, with 13 bases between them. The CDR3 nucleotides are TGCAGCGTAATGGATGGCGAGGATACGCAGTATTTT. Its protein product is CSVMDGEDTQYF.

CDR3: CASSPHYVNNDKQFF. The CDR3 coding sequence is TGCGCCAGCAGCCCCCACTACGTTAACAATGATAAGCAGTTCTTC. The chain links TRBV4-1 to TRBJ2-1; no clear D. This CDR3 is 15 amino acids long. V was cut by 4 bases and J by 11 bases, with 21 bases left in between. Germline-derived CDR1 and CDR2 are MGHRA and YSYEKL.

The chain combines TRBV12-3 or TRBV12-4 with TRBJ2-7, with D tentatively TRBD1 or TRBD2 (6 bases each). The germline V and J ends were trimmed by 10 bases and 4 bases, with 23 bases remaining between them. CDR3 length: 15 amino acids. The CDR3 loop reads CATTKGGSGVYEQYF. CDR3 coding DNA: TGTGCCACCACCAAAGGGGGGTCGGGTGTTTACGAGCAGTACTTC.

This clonotype has more than one count but fewer than ten. This rearrangement joins TRBV20-1 to TRBJ2-1, with 11 nucleotides matching TRBD2. This CDR3 is built from 16 residues. With V trimmed by 0 bases and J by 4 bases, 5 bases remained unmatched. The germline V gene has CDR1 DFQATT and CDR2 SNEGSKA (reference sequence). In DNA form, the CDR3 reads TGCAGTGCTAGAGAGACTAGCGGGGCACATTACAATGAGCAGTTCTTC. It is translated as CSARETSGAHYNEQFF.

This clonotype has a count of ten or more. The chain combines TRBV10-3 with TRBJ2-1, with 13 bases that match TRBD2. Germline CDR1 and CDR2: ENHRY and SYGVKD. The V segment lost 11 bases and the J segment 8 bases; nucleotides outside the gene matches: 9. This CDR3 region has 14 residues. CDR3 nucleotide sequence: TGTGCCGCAGGCTCGACTAGCGGGGGGCATGAGCAGTTCTTC. Encoded protein: CAAGSTSGGHEQFF.

This clonotype has a count of ten or more. The genes are TRBV5-1 and TRBJ1-1; 7 bases align to TRBD1. Germline CDR1 reads SGHRS; CDR2 reads YFSETQ. The CDR3 has 16 residues. V lost 1 base, J lost 1 base, and 7 bases stayed unmatched. The CDR3 DNA follows: TGCGCCAGCAGCTTGACCCCGGGACAGACGAACACTGAAGCTTTCTTT. Protein: CASSLTPGQTNTEAFF.

This clonotype showed up many times. The chain carries TRBV18 and TRBJ2-3, with D unclear. Germline-derived CDR1 and CDR2 are KGHSH and LQKENI. The CDR3 contains 15 residues. Trimming removed 3 bases at V and 6 bases at J, with 16 bases between. The CDR3 DNA is TGTGCCAGCTCACCGGGAAACCTACGTGGGGATACGCAGTATTTT. Its translation: CASSPGNLRGDTQYF.

In its sample, this clonotype was seen a few times. The J gene is TRBJ1-4, the V gene TRBV20-1; no firm D call. Per the germline V gene, CDR1 is DFQATT and CDR2 is SNEGSKA (reference sequence). The CDR3 is 14 residues long. V lost 5 bases to trimming and J lost 3 bases, with 13 bases between them. CDR3 protein: CSAQRGVANEKLFF. The CDR3 region has the DNA TGCAGTGCTCAACGTGGGGTAGCTAATGAAAAACTGTTTTTT.

This chain connects TRBV7-6 to TRBJ2-1; possible D gene TRBD2, 5 bases. The germline gives CDR1 SGHVS, CDR2 FNYEAQ. This CDR3 contains 17 residues. Trimming left V 2 bases short and J 5 bases short, with 19 bases between. CDR3 sequence (DNA): TGTGCCAGCAGCTTAAGTTTTCGGGGTTTGGGGAACAATGAGCAGTTCTTC. Its protein product is CASSLSFRGLGNNEQFF. The full variable domain, its missing parts supplied by reference TRBV7-6 and TRBJ2-1, is GAGVSQSPRYKVTKRGQDVALRCDPISGHVSLYWYRQALGQGPEFLTYFNYEAQQDKSGLPNDRFSAERPEGSISTLTIQRTEQRDSAMYRCASSLSFRGLGNNEQFFGPGTRLTVL.

The chain recombines TRBV9 with TRBJ2-3, with D perhaps TRBD2 (5 bases). Looked up from germline, CDR1 is SGDLS and CDR2 is YYNGEE. This CDR3 comprises 16 residues. V lost 4 bases to trimming and J lost 2 bases, with 17 bases between them. The CDR3 DNA follows: TGTGCCAGCAGCCCTGACATGAGGGCTCCCACAGATACGCAGTATTTT. It specifies CASSPDMRAPTDTQYF.